This is a list of T cell receptor beta chains from one sample in a study of siplizumab effects on memory and regulatory T cells. TCRdb's table, derived via immunoSEQ multiplex PCR, lists solely in-frame clones and lacks some. This repertoire shows under 95,000 clones, around 94% found once; its top ten account for 0.3%. Sequencing was carried out using non-Treg CD4+ T cells sorted from blood. The receptors were sampled from a human donor in good health. CDR3s include the opening cysteine and the closing phenylalanine or tryptophan. The D gene is left open where the match is weak. The size field is filled for only some rows; it gives once, few, many or a size class.

abundance	j_gene	d_gene	v_gene	CDR3aa	CDR3nt
few	TRBJ2-5	NA	TRBV6-5	CASTNVGGPRETQYF	TGTGCCAGCACCAACGTGGGAGGACCCCGAGAGACCCAGTACTTC
once	TRBJ2-1	TRBD2	TRBV7-8	CASSSPSSGRNNEQFF	TGTGCCAGCAGCTCCCCATCTAGCGGGAGGAACAATGAGCAGTTCTTC
NA	TRBJ2-7	NA	TRBV5-8	CASSLLRERAYEQYF	TGTGCCAGCAGCTTGCTGCGGGAAAGGGCCTACGAGCAGTACTTC
NA	TRBJ1-3	NA	TRBV5-3	CASSLLDTIYF	TGTGCCAGCAGCTTGCTGGACACCATATATTTT
once	TRBJ2-7	TRBD1	TRBV5-1	CASSTTGDTTTYEQYF	TGCGCCAGCAGCACGACAGGGGACACAACGACCTACGAGCAGTACTTC
once	TRBJ1-5	TRBD1	TRBV30	CAWRQTGGGQPQHF	TGTGCCTGGAGACAGACAGGGGGCGGTCAGCCCCAGCATTTT
NA	TRBJ1-6	TRBD1	TRBV6-5	CASSYSAGGANSPLHF	TGTGCCAGCAGTTACTCGGCAGGGGGCGCGAATTCACCCCTCCACTTT
once	TRBJ1-5	NA	TRBV4-1	CASSQDFRNQPQHF	TGCGCCAGCAGCCAAGATTTCAGAAATCAGCCCCAGCATTTT
NA	TRBJ1-5	NA	TRBV27	CASSLGVRQPQHF	TGTGCCAGCAGTTTAGGGGTTCGGCAGCCCCAGCATTTT
NA	TRBJ1-2	NA	TRBV7-2	CASSPPRGANYGYTF	TGTGCCAGCAGCCCACCCCGGGGAGCTAACTATGGCTACACCTTC
NA	TRBJ1-5	NA	TRBV6-6	CASSYSAGNSNQPQHF	TGTGCCAGCAGTTACTCGGCAGGAAATAGCAATCAGCCCCAGCATTTT
NA	TRBJ2-7	NA	TRBV11-2	CASSLGPKSYEQYF	TGTGCCAGCAGCTTAGGGCCAAAATCCTACGAGCAGTACTTC
NA	TRBJ1-2	NA	TRBV6-1	CASSGRVYGYTF	TGTGCCAGCTCGGGACGGGTCTATGGCTACACCTTC
NA	TRBJ2-1	NA	TRBV18	CASSSTSYNEQFF	TGTGCCAGCTCATCGACCTCCTACAATGAGCAGTTCTTC
NA	TRBJ2-7	NA	TRBV19	CASSISTVQGPSGYEQYF	TGTGCCAGTAGTATATCGACGGTTCAGGGGCCTTCCGGCTACGAGCAGTACTTC
once	TRBJ2-2	TRBD1	TRBV7-9	CASSPLPGQGTGELFF	TGTGCCAGCAGCCCACTCCCGGGACAGGGCACCGGGGAGCTGTTTTTT
NA	TRBJ1-2	TRBD1	TRBV19	CASSPDRGRGYTF	TGTGCCAGTAGTCCGGACAGGGGGCGAGGCTACACCTTC
NA	TRBJ2-1	TRBD2	TRBV7-3	CASSYSGTDGNEQFF	TGTGCCAGCAGTTACAGCGGGACCGACGGCAATGAGCAGTTCTTC
few	TRBJ1-3	NA	TRBV4-1	CASSQVQGLGNTIYF	TGCGCCAGCAGCCAAGTACAGGGTTTGGGGAACACCATATATTTT
NA	TRBJ2-7	NA	TRBV30	CAWSLQSYEQYF	TGTGCCTGGAGTTTGCAGTCCTACGAGCAGTACTTC